This T cell receptor (beta chain) was recovered during a study of HIV-infected patients and healthy controls. The CDR3 length is 14 residues. The V end lost 1 base, the J end lost 4 bases, and 9 bases lay between the germline ends. The germline V gene has CDR1 SGHRS and CDR2 YFSETQ. Roughly three months, about 14 weeks, into antiretroviral therapy, follow-up blood was collected. Whole blood was used without fractionation, so all unsorted peripheral T cells were included. Reverse transcription used roughly 480 ng RNA and constant-region primers for alpha and beta. Separate chain-specific third strand synthesis with multiplexing indices produced the alpha and beta libraries. From the 5' RACE reads, TCRdb called clonotypes with MiXCR, one entry per CDR3 protein. The table lists roughly 20,000 distinct CDR3 sequences, under 9% of them singletons, with about 20% in the top ten.

The clonotype comes from an adult with HIV infection. The material sequenced was blood, taken during antiretroviral therapy. This chain uses TRBV5-1 with TRBJ2-1; D uncertain. CDR3 nucleotide sequence: TGCGCCAGCAGCTTGCAGGCCAGTTACAATGAGCAGTTCTTC. Protein sequence: CASSLQASYNEQFF.